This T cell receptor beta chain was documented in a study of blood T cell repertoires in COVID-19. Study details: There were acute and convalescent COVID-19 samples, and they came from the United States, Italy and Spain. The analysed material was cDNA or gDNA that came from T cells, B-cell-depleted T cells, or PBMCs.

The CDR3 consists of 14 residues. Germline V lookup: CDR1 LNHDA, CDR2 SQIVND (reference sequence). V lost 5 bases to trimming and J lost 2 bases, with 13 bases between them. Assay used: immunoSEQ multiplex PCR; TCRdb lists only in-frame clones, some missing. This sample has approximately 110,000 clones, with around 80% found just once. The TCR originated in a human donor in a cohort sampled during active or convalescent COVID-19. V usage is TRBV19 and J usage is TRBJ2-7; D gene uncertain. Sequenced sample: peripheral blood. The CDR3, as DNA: TGTGCCAGTAGTGCCAGCTGGAGCGCCTACGAGCAGTACTTC. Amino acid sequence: CASSASWSAYEQYF.